Sequencing of this T cell receptor (beta chain) was carried out in a study of T-cell reconstitution after alpha-beta-depleted transplantation in children (dated by TCRdb to about 2016). For context, the study as a whole: The study quantitatively tracked T-cell immune reconstitution after TCRalphabeta/CD19-depleted allogeneic hematopoietic cell transplantation in children using TCR repertoire profiling. General conclusions and limits of the study: In some patients, high TCRbeta diversity at day 60 was attributed to recipient T cells and intrathymic progenitors that had survived conditioning. Over the following months the frequencies of hyperexpanded clones went down, and after one year T-cell counts and TCRbeta diversity were mostly credited to newly produced T cells. Apparently early alphabetaT-cell count recovery about two months after transplant reportedly relied on only several hundred rapidly expanded clones derived from non-depleted graft cells.

The sample's treatment or condition label is to be understood as: allogeneic hematopoietic cell transplantation with graft depleted of TCRalphabeta T cells and CD19 B cells. The children who served as transplant recipients had been given grafts of TCRalphabeta/CD19-depleted allogeneic hematopoietic cells. This clonotype came up many times. What antigen it recognizes has not been identified. No base qualities exist here, and no much larger clone lies one base off it. From the cysteine up to the phenylalanine, the CDR3 has a length of 17 residues. The retained sequence is limited to the CDR3, 51 bases, with the frame set at the first base. Compared with germline, V lacks 5 bases and J lacks 4 bases; bases without a gene match: 8. The germline V gene encodes CDR1 SGHVS and CDR2 FQNEAQ. Libraries were constructed by PCR. Instrument on record: Illumina HiSeq 2500. TCR library preparation used molecular barcoding, with unique molecular identifiers applied to normalize quantification of the TCRbeta repertoire. Clones were called with MiXCR by TCRdb after fastp trimmed the public reads at Q25, and only in-frame beta chains were retained. Every entry covers one CDR3 protein and lists the most common genes and DNA from its rows. The table for this sample lists 480,000 or so distinct CDR3 sequences; roughly a tenth of them were counted only once. Together, the top ten hold about 2% of the sample.

This clonotype was obtained from a child under 10 years old with inherited bone marrow failure, due to receive a stem cell transplant. This sequence uses TRBV7-8 and TRBJ2-2; a stretch of 12 junction bases matches TRBD2. Here the sequenced sample was PBMCs, taken before TCRalphabeta/CD19-depleted stem cell transplant. The nucleotides read TGTGCCAGCAGCGGGACCCGACTAGCGGGAGCCACCGGGGAGCTGTTTTTT. This is translated as CASSGTRLAGATGELFF.